The T cell receptor beta chain under discussion was sequenced for a study of T-cell reconstitution after alpha-beta-depleted transplantation in children. Regarding the study as a whole: TCRbeta diversity was high at day 60 in some patients (a result of surviving recipient T cells and thymic progenitors). Expanded graft clones, several hundred of them, were reportedly the source of alpha-beta T cells about two months after transplant. At the one-year point after transplant, T-cell counts and TCRbeta diversity were found to come mostly from T cells that had been newly produced.

The CDR3 loop spans 19 amino acids. The V and J ends lost 0 bases and 0 bases, in that order; junction bases with no gene match: 13. Germline assignment: CDR1 DFQATT and CDR2 SNEGSKA (reference sequence). TCRbeta library construction was performed incorporating unique molecular identifiers. A single record per CDR3 protein comes from TCRdb applying MiXCR to the PCR reads. The sample holds over 150,000 distinct CDR3 sequences, 6.6% seen once. The sample holds a few counts of this clonotype. The antigen is not known. The chain couples TRBV20-1 to TRBJ2-3; 9 bases fit TRBD2. This sequence originates from a boy aged 2 to 10 with acute lymphoblastic leukemia, due to receive a stem cell transplant. The sequenced sample was PBMCs, obtained before TCRalphabeta/CD19-depleted stem cell transplant. The CDR3 coding sequence is TGCAGTGCTAGAGATGGGGGGCGGGGGGGATCAACCAGCACAGATACGCAGTATTTT. As protein: CSARDGGRGGSTSTDTQYF.